The rows below give T cell receptor beta chains drawn from one sample of a study of blood T cell repertoires in COVID-19. Generated by immunoSEQ multiplex PCR, the TCRdb table keeps only in-frame clones and is missing some. The sample includes more than 85,000 clones, 70% to 90% of them seen just once. Sequencing input: peripheral blood. The receptors come from a man between 35 and 55 years old with active or convalescent COVID-19. The CDR3 runs from the conserved cysteine through the conserved F or W. A D gene is named only where the DNA matches it firmly. A clone size is listed for some rows: how often the clone was seen (once, few, many), or a class if it is expanded.

cdr3_length,j_call,v_call,clone_size,d_call,cdr3_nt,cdr3_aa
14,TRBJ2-7,TRBV6-1,NA,TRBD2,TGTGCCAGCAGTGAAAGTTCAGGGAGGGACGAGCAGTACTTC,CASSESSGRDEQYF
17,TRBJ2-6,TRBV5-1,once,NA,TGCGCCAGCAGCAGACAACAGGGAAGCTCTGGGGCCAACGTCCTGACTTTC,CASSRQQGSSGANVLTF
17,TRBJ1-3,TRBV6-6,NA,NA,TGTGCCAGCAGTCCAATCTCGTCCGGGACATTTGGAAACACCATATATTTT,CASSPISSGTFGNTIYF
18,TRBJ2-7,TRBV7-9,NA,NA,TGTGCCAGCAGCTTAGTCTATTCCTTGGCAGGGTCCCCCCACGAGCAGTACTTC,CASSLVYSLAGSPHEQYF
15,TRBJ1-4,TRBV15,once,TRBD1,TGTGCCACCAGCGCACAGGGGGCTCCTAATGAAAAACTGTTTTTT,CATSAQGAPNEKLFF
16,TRBJ2-1,TRBV5-1,NA,NA,TGCGCCAGCAGCTTGGCCACGTGGGCGACGGGGAATGAGCAGTTCTTC,CASSLATWATGNEQFF
15,TRBJ2-2,TRBV9,NA,TRBD1,TGTGCCAGCAGCGTGCTACAGGGGCGTACCGGGGAGCTGTTTTTT,CASSVLQGRTGELFF
18,TRBJ2-6,TRBV7-2,NA,TRBD1,TGTGCCAGCAGCTTGTCCGGGACAGGGCTAGCTGGGGCCAACGTCCTGACTTTC,CASSLSGTGLAGANVLTF
14,TRBJ1-1,TRBV18,NA,NA,TGTGCCAGCTCACCAAGACAGCTGAACACTGAAGCTTTCTTT,CASSPRQLNTEAFF
16,TRBJ2-5,TRBV5-6,once,TRBD2,TGTGCCAGCAGCTTGATTTTATCGGGGGGGCGAGAGACCCAGTACTTC,CASSLILSGGRETQYF
13,TRBJ1-1,TRBV27,NA,NA,TGTGCCAGCAGTTTAAAGGGGTGGGCTGAAGCTTTCTTT,CASSLKGWAEAFF
12,TRBJ2-2,TRBV7-2,NA,NA,TGTGCCAGCAGCCTACCTACCGGGGAGCTGTTTTTT,CASSLPTGELFF
15,TRBJ1-4,TRBV19,NA,NA,TGTGCCAGTAGTAGTAAGGGGCCTTATAATGAAAAACTGTTTTTT,CASSSKGPYNEKLFF
15,TRBJ2-7,TRBV9,few,TRBD1,TGTGCCAGCAGCGTAACGCCAGGGGGCTCCTACGAGCAGTACTTC,CASSVTPGGSYEQYF
16,TRBJ2-1,TRBV7-2,NA,TRBD1,TGTGCCAGCAGCTTAGCCGGGACAGGGCTAAACAATGAGCAGTTCTTC,CASSLAGTGLNNEQFF
13,TRBJ1-5,TRBV19,once,NA,TGTGCCAGTAGTATACAGGGAACTCAGCCCCAGCATTTT,CASSIQGTQPQHF
12,TRBJ1-5,TRBV6-5,few,NA,TGTGCCAGCTCGCGCTGGGGGGGGCCCCAGCATTTT,CASSRWGGPQHF
15,TRBJ1-3,TRBV7-2,NA,TRBD1,TGTGCCAGCAGCTCAGACAGGGGGAAAGGAAACACCATATATTTT,CASSSDRGKGNTIYF
18,TRBJ2-4,TRBV19,NA,NA,TGTGCCAGTAGTATAGATCTGGCGGCAGACGTTAGCAAAAACATTCAGTACTTC,CASSIDLAADVSKNIQYF
17,TRBJ2-3,TRBV16,NA,TRBD1,TGTGCCAGCAGCCCAACTAATTTGGGACAGAGCACAGATACGCAGTATTTT,CASSPTNLGQSTDTQYF